Following are 29 T cell receptor beta chains from one sample sequenced in a study of T-cell memory formation after mild COVID-19. Each CDR3 protein is one row after TCRdb ran MiXCR on the 5' RACE reads. This table has some 600,000 distinct CDR3 sequences, around 15% appearing once. Sequencing was done on a sample of PBMCs or a T cell subset sorted from them (not recorded which). Source of these receptors: an adult woman who had mild COVID-19 (a few samples of this study predate the infection). Cell type and time point are not known.

This sequence joins TRBV20-1 and TRBJ2-3; D is uncertain. Germline values: CDR1 DFQATT, CDR2 SNEGSKA (reference sequence). V gave up 4 bases and J gave up 0 bases, with 11 bases separating them. The CDR3 runs to 14 residues. CDR3 in DNA: TGCAGTGCTAATTTGGCGGACAGCACAGATACGCAGTATTTT. Protein sequence: CSANLADSTDTQYF.

The genes are TRBV30 and TRBJ1-1, with 9 bases identical to TRBD1. CDR3 length equals 13 residues. The trim removed 3 bases at V and 5 bases at J, leaving 4 bases unmatched. Germline-derived CDR1 and CDR2 are GTSNPN and SVGIG (reference sequence). The CDR3 DNA reads TGTGCCTGGAGAGGACAGGGGTGGACTGAAGCTTTCTTT. Its translation is CAWRGQGWTEAFF.

The chain carries TRBV12-3 or TRBV12-4 and TRBJ2-7; D perhaps matches TRBD2 (6 bases). V dropped 6 bases and J dropped 6 bases, with 15 bases sitting between them. This CDR3 has 13 residues. CDR3 loop: CASRGGADLEQYF. In DNA form, the CDR3 reads TGTGCCAGCAGAGGCGGGGCTGACCTCGAGCAGTACTTC.

This clonotype was counted between two and nine times. The CDR3 sequence is CASRIRGPGGETQYF. CDR3 sequence (DNA): TGTGCCAGCAGGATCAGGGGGCCGGGCGGAGAGACCCAGTACTTC. This chain connects TRBV2 to TRBJ2-5; 8 nucleotides match TRBD1. The CDR3 has 15 amino acids. Trimming cost V 6 bases and J 4 bases; bases outside gene matches: 10. Germline loops: CDR1 SNHLY, CDR2 FYNNEI.

This clonotype occurred a few times. CDR3 loop: CASSFRGFSRKAFF. Written as DNA, the CDR3 is TGTGCCAGCAGCTTTCGGGGGTTTTCCCGGAAAGCTTTCTTT. The genes are TRBV13 and TRBJ1-1; a possible D gene is TRBD1 (5 bases). Germline V gene data show CDR1 as PRHDT and CDR2 as FYEKMQ (reference sequence). The CDR3 runs 14 residues. The ends were cut back, 3 bases at V and 9 bases at J, with 17 bases in the middle. Based on the CDR3 plus reference TRBV13 and TRBJ1-1, the full variable domain is AAGVIQSPRHLIKEKRETATLKCYPIPRHDTVYWYQQGPGQDPQFLISFYEKMQSDKGSIPDRFSAQQFSDYHSELNMSSLELGDSALYFCASSFRGFSRKAFFGQGTRLTVV.

This clonotype was seen a few times. The V call is TRBV7-9, the J call TRBJ1-4; D is unclear. The CDR3 runs 17 residues. The germline gives CDR1 SEHNR, CDR2 FQNEAQ (reference sequence). The ends were cut back, 10 bases at V and 0 bases at J, with 21 bases in the middle. The CDR3 region has the DNA TGTGCCACACGGGCAGTTGGAGCCCCTGCAACTAATGAAAAACTGTTTTTT. This codes for CATRAVGAPATNEKLFF. The whole variable domain, remainder taken from reference TRBV7-9 and TRBJ1-4, is DTGVSQNPRHKITKRGQNVTFRCDPISEHNRLYWYRQTLGQGPEFLTYFQNEAQLEKSRLLSDRFSAERPKGSFSTLEIQRTEQGDSAMYLCATRAVGAPATNEKLFFGSGTQLSVL.

The chain uses TRBV12-3 or TRBV12-4 and TRBJ2-1, with no clear D. The CDR3 spans 17 residues. Trimming shortened V by 0 bases and J by 2 bases, and 14 bases separated the two germline ends. The CDR3 is CASSLAQDPRPYNEQFF. The DNA of the CDR3 is TGTGCCAGCAGTTTAGCGCAGGACCCCCGACCCTACAATGAGCAGTTCTTC.

V gene TRBV5-1 combines with J gene TRBJ1-2; D might be TRBD1 (6 bases). The CDR3 contains 15 residues. Germline-derived CDR1 and CDR2 are SGHRS and YFSETQ. With 2 bases removed from V and 0 bases from J, the gap between germline ends came to 11 bases. The CDR3 coding sequence is TGCGCCAGCAGCTTCGGGGACACAGCTAACTATGGCTACACCTTC. It yields the protein CASSFGDTANYGYTF.

The chain links TRBV9 to TRBJ1-1; D is undetermined. Germline assignment: CDR1 SGDLS and CDR2 YYNGEE. V was pared by 3 bases and J by 3 bases, with 12 bases between. The CDR3 covers 14 residues. The CDR3 is CASSALSGYTEAFF. CDR3 nucleotide sequence: TGTGCCAGCAGCGCCCTAAGCGGGTACACTGAAGCTTTCTTT.

This clonotype was seen a few times. V is TRBV24-1 and J is TRBJ2-1, with D possibly TRBD2 on 7 matching bases. The germline V gene encodes CDR1 KGHDR and CDR2 SFDVKD. This CDR3 has 15 amino acids. The V gene lost 5 bases and the J gene lost 0 bases, with 10 bases spanning the gap. The CDR3 bases are TGTGCCACCAGTGGGGGGGGCGTCTCCTACAATGAGCAGTTCTTC. Translating gives CATSGGGVSYNEQFF.

This clonotype was found many times. This chain connects TRBV20-1 to TRBJ2-3; TRBD1 aligns across 11 bases. Germline trimming cut 3 bases from V and 3 bases from J; bases unmatched to any gene: 8. The CDR3 loop spans 16 amino acids. Germline CDR1 is DFQATT and CDR2 is SNEGSKA (reference sequence). CDR3 loop: CSASRPGTGGTDTQYF. The CDR3 DNA sequence: TGCAGTGCTAGCCGACCAGGGACAGGGGGTACAGATACGCAGTATTTT.

The rearrangement joins TRBV5-1 to TRBJ1-2; 8 positions agree with TRBD1. The CDR3 has 17 residues. The germline V gene encodes CDR1 SGHRS and CDR2 YFSETQ. V shed 0 bases and J 4 bases; nucleotides not matched to a gene: 11. CDR3 region: CASSLGTGSPTRYGYTF. The CDR3 coding sequence is TGCGCCAGCAGCTTGGGGACAGGGTCCCCCACTCGCTATGGCTACACCTTC.

The gene calls are TRBV4-2 and TRBJ2-2; D might be TRBD1 (5 bases). Trimming removed 0 bases at V and 6 bases at J, with 14 bases between. Looked up from germline, CDR1 is LGHNA and CDR2 is YNFKEQ. This CDR3 comprises 16 residues. Here the CDR3 reads CASSQDFSSGPGELFF. CDR3 coding DNA: TGTGCCAGCAGCCAAGATTTCAGTTCAGGGCCCGGGGAGCTGTTTTTT.

This clonotype was recorded many times. The rearrangement joins TRBV12-3 or TRBV12-4 to TRBJ2-6, with 12 bases fitting TRBD1. J gave up 4 bases and V 5 bases, and 6 bases lay outside the gene matches. The CDR3 loop spans 17 amino acids. The CDR3 nucleotides are TGTGCCAGCAGTCTCGGGACAGGGGGCGCCGGGGCCAACGTCCTGACTTTC. This encodes CASSLGTGGAGANVLTF.

This clonotype was seen only a few times. The chain combines TRBV10-3 with TRBJ2-5, with TRBD2 as a possible D gene (6 bases). Trimming pared 8 bases from V and 8 bases from J, leaving 12 bases between. This CDR3 is 11 amino acids long. The germline V gene has CDR1 ENHRY and CDR2 SYGVKD. The CDR3 coding sequence is TGTGCCATCGGGGACTCATATACCCAGTACTTC. Translation: CAIGDSYTQYF.

This clonotype was observed a handful of times. The rearrangement links TRBV5-1 to TRBJ2-5, with TRBD1 matching 11 bases. With V trimmed by 3 bases and J by 0 bases, 7 bases remained unmatched. Per germline, CDR1 SGHRS and CDR2 YFSETQ. This CDR3 region has 17 residues. CDR3 amino acids: CASSYQGTGGNQETQYF. As DNA, the CDR3 is TGCGCCAGCAGCTACCAAGGGACAGGGGGAAACCAAGAGACCCAGTACTTC.

This clonotype was counted once. The chain joins TRBV12-3 or TRBV12-4 to TRBJ2-2; 14 nucleotides agree with TRBD2. This CDR3 has 16 residues. V shed 5 bases, J shed 7 bases, and the junction held 6 bases outside the gene matches. CDR3 in amino acids: CASSTTSGGAGGELFF. The CDR3 DNA follows: TGTGCCAGCAGTACGACTAGCGGGGGGGCCGGCGGGGAGCTGTTTTTT.

V gene TRBV20-1 combines with J gene TRBJ2-1, with D possibly matching TRBD2 (6 bases). Deletions cut 5 bases from V and 8 bases from J, with 16 bases between. Germline V gene lookup returns CDR1 DFQATT and CDR2 SNEGSKA (reference sequence). The CDR3 runs 13 residues. CDR3 DNA sequence: TGCAGTGCTGAACGAATGGGCGGGGATGAGCAGTTCTTC. Translation: CSAERMGGDEQFF.

V usage is TRBV7-9 and J usage is TRBJ2-3; 9 bases map to TRBD2. V lost 2 bases to trimming and J lost 0 bases; unmatched junction nucleotides: 3. The CDR3 spans 16 residues. Germline CDR1 is SEHNR and CDR2 is FQNEAQ (reference sequence). CDR3 protein: CASSLKLAGSTDTQYF. CDR3 bases: TGTGCCAGCAGCTTAAAACTAGCGGGTAGCACAGATACGCAGTATTTT.

The chain recombines TRBV4-1 with TRBJ2-5, with D hard to call. Trimming stripped 1 base from V and 5 bases from J, with 8 bases between. Looked up from germline, CDR1 is MGHRA and CDR2 is YSYEKL. This CDR3 is built from 13 residues. CDR3 in amino acids: CASSQAVWETQYF. Here the CDR3 DNA reads TGCGCCAGCAGCCAAGCTGTATGGGAGACCCAGTACTTC.

This chain joins TRBV20-1 and TRBJ2-3; TRBD2 is a possible D gene (6 bases). V was cut by 2 bases and J by 4 bases, with 7 bases left in between. The CDR3 totals 12 residues. Germline V CDR1 and CDR2: DFQATT, SNEGSKA (reference sequence). CDR3 loop: CSARTSSDTQYF. The CDR3 nucleotides are TGCAGTGCTAGAACTAGCTCAGATACGCAGTATTTT.

The chain carries TRBV5-5 and TRBJ2-3, with 7 bases aligning to TRBD1. CDR3 length: 16 amino acids. With 6 bases clipped from V and 1 base from J, the junction kept 11 bases outside the gene matches. Germline CDR1 is SGHKS and CDR2 is YYEKEE (reference sequence). The CDR3 spells CASTERGRRGTDTQYF. CDR3 nucleotide sequence: TGTGCCAGCACCGAAAGGGGGCGGAGAGGCACAGATACGCAGTATTTT. The whole variable domain, filled in from reference TRBV5-5 and TRBJ2-3, reads DAGVTQSPTHLIKTRGQQVTLRCSPISGHKSVSWYQQVLGQGPQFIFQYYEKEERGRGNFPDRFSARQFPNYSSELNVNALLLGDSALYLCASTERGRRGTDTQYFGPGTRLTVL.

The chain combines TRBV7-8 with TRBJ1-5; D might be TRBD1 (5 bases). Trimming cost V 1 base and J 7 bases, with 17 bases left between them. This CDR3 has 16 residues. Germline loops: CDR1 SGHVS, CDR2 FQNEAQ. Here the CDR3 DNA reads TGTGCCAGCAGCTTAGAAGGCAGGGTGGTCAAACAGCCCCAGCATTTT. It is translated as CASSLEGRVVKQPQHF.

The chain links TRBV5-4 to TRBJ2-7; 9 positions match TRBD2. The V segment lost 1 base and the J segment 2 bases; nucleotides outside the gene matches: 4. The CDR3 loop spans 15 amino acids. Germline assignment: CDR1 SGHNT and CDR2 YYREEE (reference sequence). CDR3 residues: CASSLMASGAYEQYF. The CDR3 DNA follows: TGTGCCAGCAGCTTGATGGCTAGCGGGGCCTACGAGCAGTACTTC.

This clonotype was found a few times. The gene calls are TRBV7-6 and TRBJ1-4; no firm D call. The CDR3 covers 17 residues. CDR1 and CDR2 from the germline V gene are SGHVS and FNYEAQ. Trimming stripped 2 bases from V and 0 bases from J, with 13 bases between. The CDR3 loop is CASSLLDRPATNEKLFF. The CDR3 DNA reads TGTGCCAGCAGCTTACTGGATAGGCCGGCAACTAATGAAAAACTGTTTTTT.

The table lists this clonotype with a few counts. The gene calls are TRBV7-9 and TRBJ1-1; a possible D gene is TRBD1 (5 bases). Germline CDR1 is SEHNR and CDR2 is FQNEAQ (reference sequence). V was clipped by 6 bases and J by 1 base, with 12 bases between them. The CDR3 extends over 14 amino acids. This CDR3 reads CASRGPTENTEAFF. CDR3 nucleotides: TGTGCCAGCAGGGGACCGACAGAGAACACTGAAGCTTTCTTT.

This clonotype has only a few counts. The chain has TRBV6-5 and TRBJ1-6; TRBD1 might be the D (6 bases). Germline lookup yields CDR1 MNHEY and CDR2 SVGAGI. The CDR3 has 15 amino acids. V was cut by 2 bases and J by 8 bases, with 13 bases left in between. This chain's CDR3 is CASSYLYRADSPLHF. The CDR3 bases are TGTGCCAGCAGTTACCTTTACAGGGCGGATTCACCCCTCCACTTT.

This clonotype was picked up a small number of times. The chain employs TRBV6-2 or TRBV6-3 and TRBJ1-1; D gene unclear. The CDR3 extends over 14 amino acids. Germline V gene sequence: CDR1 MNHEY, CDR2 SVGEGT. V was clipped by 2 bases and J by 6 bases, with 13 bases between them. The CDR3 sequence: CASSYTPGSAEAFF. CDR3 nucleotide sequence: TGTGCCAGCAGTTACACCCCCGGGTCGGCTGAAGCTTTCTTT.

The V gene is TRBV12-3 or TRBV12-4, the J gene TRBJ2-2, with 7 positions matching TRBD2. The CDR3 has 15 amino acids. Unmatched junction bases numbered 15, after V lost 7 bases and J lost 10 bases. CDR3 nucleotides: TGTGCCAGCACCTACCTAGCGGACTATCGATCGGAGCTGTTTTTT. This codes for CASTYLADYRSELFF.